This T cell receptor (beta chain) was recovered during a study of cytomegalovirus exposure and HLA in healthy donors. Study-wide context: The 90 to 150 validation repertoires, a later analysis reported, used the same platform as the 600 to 700 repertoires from the first cohort. Whole-study findings and limits: The study flagged about 160 TCR beta chains as cytomegalovirus-associated.

The approximately 120-subject validation cohort, separate from the approximately 630-subject first cohort, included the donors. The CDR3 has 18 residues. V was pared by 2 bases and J by 4 bases, with 23 bases between. Germline V gene data show CDR1 as MNHEY and CDR2 as SMNVEV (reference sequence). The protocol was immunoSEQ multiplex PCR, while the TCRdb copy is restricted to in-frame clones and leaves out a portion. The repertoire includes around 220,000 clones, around nine tenths of them detected once, and about 2.9% sits in the top ten. As regards this clone: Its antigen is unknown.

Sequencing was done on a sample of PBMCs. V is TRBV27 and J is TRBJ1-2; possibly TRBD1 for D (6 bases). The TCR originated in a woman between 18 and 29 years old in good health and CMV-seronegative. The CDR3: CASSLLPPTGNAAYGYTF. CDR3 DNA sequence: TGTGCCAGCAGTTTACTACCTCCAACAGGGAATGCCGCCTATGGCTACACCTTC.